The text below deals with one T cell receptor (beta chain). Antigen: not known. Antigen-specific CD4+ T cells expanded by the ViraFEST assay with viral peptide pools were then sequenced. Culture lasted about ten days before CD4+ T cell isolation. The healthy vaccine recipients, who had no prior SARS-CoV-2 infection, showed negative nucleocapsid antibodies. Half-medium replacement with IL-2 medium occurred on days 3 and 7. Some clones are missing from TCRdb's copy, which holds only in-frame ones; the method was immunoSEQ multiplex PCR. Here the sample spans tens of thousands of clones, less than 80% being singletons. This sample is part of a study of vaccination effects on CD4 cells after COVID-19. Study-wide findings and caveats: In vaccinees who were healthy, merely 1 out of 255 vaccine-induced clones cross-reacted with common cold coronaviruses.

The starting material was CD4+ T cells from PBMCs cultured with HCoV-OC43 spike peptides, obtained before COVID-19 vaccination. The sample's subset: HCoV-OC43 spike overlapping peptide pool stimulation. This clonotype was sampled from a human donor who received a COVID-19 vaccine.

The CDR3 DNA reads as TGTGCCAGCAGCCAAAGTAGAGGGACTAGCGGCTTCACAGATACGCAGTATTTT. Residues: CASSQSRGTSGFTDTQYF. The V call is TRBV3-1 (or the pseudogene TRBV3-2), the J call TRBJ2-3; TRBD2 matches at 11 bases. This CDR3 is 18 amino acids long. V shed 2 bases and J 2 bases; nucleotides not matched to a gene: 9. Germline CDR1 LGHDT, CDR2 YNNKEL (reference sequence).